The 10 T cell receptor beta chains presented below share a single source sample, sequenced in a study of blood T cell repertoires in COVID-19. This table comes from immunoSEQ multiplex PCR, and its TCRdb copy is limited to in-frame clones, with some not included. This table has 150,000 or so clones, about 81% appearing once. The sequencing input was peripheral blood. The receptors were sampled from an elderly woman with acute or convalescent COVID-19.

The chain recombines TRBV10-3 with TRBJ1-4, with D perhaps TRBD1 (6 bases). This CDR3 comprises 17 residues. V was shortened by 2 bases and J by 2 bases, with 15 bases between the two germline ends. CDR1 ENHRY and CDR2 SYGVKD come from the germline V gene. The CDR3 DNA follows: TGTGCCATCAGTGAGCGGGTCTCAGGGGTTACTAATGAAAAACTGTTTTTT. Translating gives CAISERVSGVTNEKLFF.

The gene calls are TRBV15 and TRBJ1-1; a weak D match, TRBD1 (5 bases). Germline V gene lookup returns CDR1 LNHNV and CDR2 YYDKDF (reference sequence). Trimming stripped 1 base from V and 0 bases from J, with 9 bases between. The CDR3 contains 15 residues. The CDR3: CATSRVWTLNTEAFF. The DNA for the CDR3 is TGTGCCACCAGCAGAGTTTGGACACTGAACACTGAAGCTTTCTTT. The full variable domain, completed using reference TRBV15 and TRBJ1-1, is DAMVIQNPRYQVTQFGKPVTLSCSQTLNHNVMYWYQQKSSQAPKLLFHYYDKDFNNEADTPDNFQSRRPNTSFCFLDIRSPGLGDTAMYLCATSRVWTLNTEAFFGQGTRLTVV.

The chain combines TRBV7-9 with TRBJ2-1; tentative D call: TRBD1 (6 bases). The CDR3 has 12 residues. CDR1 and CDR2 from the germline V gene are SEHNR and FQNEAQ (reference sequence). V was pared by 6 bases and J by 5 bases, with 8 bases between. The CDR3 DNA reads TGTGCCAGCAGACGACAGGACAATGAGCAGTTCTTC. Translated, it gives CASRRQDNEQFF.

The chain employs TRBV15 and TRBJ2-7, with TRBD1 matching 7 bases. Trimming at V came to 2 bases and at J to 9 bases, leaving 7 bases not matched to a gene. Germline lookup yields CDR1 LNHNV and CDR2 YYDKDF (reference sequence). The CDR3 consists of 13 residues. This CDR3 is CATSRTTGMGQYF. Here the CDR3 DNA reads TGTGCCACCAGCAGAACGACAGGGATGGGGCAGTACTTC.

The CDR3 nucleotides read TGTGCCAGTAGTATAGGTAGAGGGGGCGAAGCTTTCTTT. Its translation is CASSIGRGGEAFF. The chain combines TRBV19 with TRBJ1-1, with 7 bases lining up with TRBD1. The germline V gene encodes CDR1 LNHDA and CDR2 SQIVND (reference sequence). CDR3 size: 13 residues. V dropped 1 base and J dropped 8; count of bases not matched to a gene: 4.

The chain links TRBV7-9 to TRBJ1-1, with TRBD1 as a possible D gene (5 bases). This CDR3 region has 15 residues. CDR1 is SEHNR, CDR2 FQNEAQ, per germline (reference sequence). V was clipped by 8 bases and J by 1 base, with 17 bases between them. In DNA, the CDR3 is TGTGCCAGCTCCACCTGGGGGGGTCGGAACACTGAAGCTTTCTTT. Its translation is CASSTWGGRNTEAFF.

The CDR3 sequence: CASSTPRDRHEQFF. Written as DNA, the CDR3 is TGTGCCAGCAGCACACCCCGGGACAGACATGAGCAGTTCTTC. The genes are TRBV11-2 and TRBJ2-1; TRBD1 matches 7 bases. V was clipped by 5 bases and J by 8 bases; unmatched bases: 9. The CDR3 spans 14 residues. Germline V gene lookup returns CDR1 SGHAT and CDR2 FQNNGV.

This chain joins TRBV3-1 (or the pseudogene TRBV3-2) and TRBJ2-5, with TRBD2 as a possible D gene (6 bases). The germline V gene encodes CDR1 LGHDT and CDR2 YNNKEL (reference sequence). The CDR3 extends over 14 amino acids. The germline V and J ends were trimmed by 1 base and 7 bases, with 13 bases remaining between them. The CDR3 protein is CASSQGGGTGTQYF. CDR3 in DNA: TGTGCCAGCAGCCAAGGGGGCGGGACGGGGACCCAGTACTTC.

The chain carries TRBV9 and TRBJ2-2, with D maybe TRBD2 (5 bases). Trimming removed 2 bases at V and 5 bases at J, with 16 bases between. CDR3 length: 16 residues. The germline gives CDR1 SGDLS, CDR2 YYNGEE. CDR3 sequence reads: CASSVGRGIATGELFF. In DNA, the CDR3 is TGTGCCAGCAGCGTCGGCCGGGGAATAGCTACCGGGGAGCTGTTTTTT.

CDR3 loop: CASMKPDRENEKLFF. The CDR3, as DNA: TGCGCCAGCATGAAACCGGACAGGGAAAATGAAAAACTGTTTTTT. The chain joins TRBV10-1 to TRBJ1-4; TRBD1 aligns across 8 bases. The CDR3 loop spans 15 amino acids. The V segment lost 7 bases and the J segment 5 bases; nucleotides outside the gene matches: 9. Germline values: CDR1 WNHNN, CDR2 SYGVQD (reference sequence).